Listed here are 28 T cell receptor beta chains from one sample, sequenced in a study of T-cell memory formation after mild COVID-19. TCRdb reprocessed the 5' RACE reads via MiXCR and lists one record per CDR3 protein. The repertoire includes approximately 430,000 distinct CDR3 sequences, under 25% of them detected once, and around 13% sits in the top ten. Sequencing was performed on PBMCs or a T cell subset sorted from them (not recorded which). Receptors originate from an adult woman who had mild COVID-19 (a few samples of this study predate the infection). Cell type and time point are not known.

The V gene is TRBV12-3 or TRBV12-4, the J gene TRBJ1-2; weak D call: TRBD1 (5 bases). CDR3 length: 12 residues. V shed 3 bases and J shed 7 bases, with 9 bases lying between them. The CDR3 reads CASSLRGLGYTF. As DNA, the CDR3 is TGTGCCAGCAGTTTGAGGGGCCTTGGCTACACCTTC.

The chain has TRBV20-1 and TRBJ1-6; a possible D gene is TRBD1 (5 bases). Germline V gene sequence: CDR1 DFQATT, CDR2 SNEGSKA (reference sequence). With 6 bases removed from V and 0 bases from J, the gap between germline ends came to 15 bases. This CDR3 contains 16 residues. The CDR3 DNA reads as TGCAGTGCCCGGGGACGGCCGAACTCCTATAATTCACCCCTCCACTTT. Translation gives CSARGRPNSYNSPLHF.

The V call is TRBV7-3, the J call TRBJ1-5, with D perhaps matching TRBD1 (5 bases). CDR1 SGHTA and CDR2 FQGTGA come from the germline V gene. The CDR3 consists of 16 residues. Trimming took off 4 bases at V and 1 base at J, with 14 bases between the two ends. Here the CDR3 reads CASSSPGLGSNQPQHF. The CDR3 DNA follows: TGTGCCAGCAGCTCTCCGGGACTGGGAAGCAATCAGCCCCAGCATTTT. The full variable domain, rest sourced from reference TRBV7-3 and TRBJ1-5, is GAGVSQTPSNKVTEKGKYVELRCDPISGHTALYWYRQSLGQGPEFLIYFQGTGAADDSGLPNDRFFAVRPEGSVSTLKIQRTERGDSAVYLCASSSPGLGSNQPQHFGDGTRLSIL.

Only a few counts were recorded for this clonotype. This rearrangement joins TRBV7-9 to TRBJ2-2; no firm D call. This CDR3 is 15 amino acids long. V shed 1 base and J shed 13 bases, with 19 bases lying between them. Germline V gene lookup returns CDR1 SEHNR and CDR2 FQNEAQ (reference sequence). As DNA, the CDR3 is TGTGCCAGCAGCTTAGATCCCGGCTCCTCTGGCTCGCTGTTTTTT. The encoded protein is CASSLDPGSSGSLFF.

This clonotype was seen more than once but under ten times. V and J are TRBV18 and TRBJ2-7; D is ambiguous. V lost 6 bases and J lost 4, with 13 bases in between. This CDR3 has 13 amino acids. The germline gives CDR1 KGHSH, CDR2 LQKENI. In nucleotides, the CDR3 is TGTGCCAGCTCGTCACCAGGTATTTACGAGCAGTACTTC. Residues: CASSSPGIYEQYF. Using reference TRBV18 and TRBJ2-7 for the parts outside the CDR3, the full variable domain is NAGVMQNPRHLVRRRGQEARLRCSPMKGHSHVYWYRQLPEEGLKFMVYLQKENIIDESGMPKERFSAEFPKEGPSILRIQQVVRGDSAAYFCASSSPGIYEQYFGPGTRLTVT.

J is TRBJ2-3 and V is TRBV18, with D possibly called TRBD1 or TRBD2 (5 bases each). V was trimmed by 6 bases and J by 2 bases, leaving 9 bases between them. The V gene's germline CDR1 is KGHSH and CDR2 LQKENI. CDR3 size: 13 residues. The CDR3 here is CASSPGLTDTQYF. The CDR3 DNA sequence: TGTGCCAGCTCCCCGGGGCTCACAGATACGCAGTATTTT.

The rearrangement links TRBV25-1 to TRBJ2-1; 7 bases fit TRBD2. CDR3 length equals 10 residues. Germline CDR1 and CDR2: MGHDK and SYGVNS. J was trimmed by 10 bases and V by 6 bases; bases with no gene match: 0. CDR3 protein: CASRAGEQFF. Here the CDR3 DNA reads TGTGCCAGCAGAGCGGGAGAGCAGTTCTTC.

The CDR3: CASSFGRGGRGYTF. The CDR3 coding sequence is TGTGCCAGCAGCTTCGGCAGGGGGGGGCGAGGCTACACCTTC. The chain uses TRBV7-2 and TRBJ1-2, with 7 bases fitting TRBD1. The CDR3 is 14 amino acids. V was pared by 3 bases and J by 8 bases, with 9 bases of the junction left unmatched. Germline values: CDR1 SGHTA, CDR2 FQGNSA.

The rearrangement links TRBV7-2 to TRBJ2-1; 8 bases are shared with TRBD2. Germline lookup yields CDR1 SGHTA and CDR2 FQGNSA. The J segment lost 6 bases and the V segment lost 3 bases, leaving 16 bases of the junction unmatched. The CDR3 is 18 amino acids. The CDR3 DNA reads as TGTGCCAGCAGCTTTGTGCCACTGACTAGCGTCGGCAGCAATGAGCAGTTCTTC. This codes for CASSFVPLTSVGSNEQFF.

V is TRBV5-6 and J is TRBJ1-2; TRBD1 agrees at 9 bases. The CDR3 has 16 amino acids. Trimming cost V 5 bases and J 3 bases; bases outside gene matches: 11. In germline, CDR1 is SGHDT, CDR2 YYEEEE. CDR3 coding DNA: TGTGCCAGCAGGGGAGCCGGGACAGGGCAGCACTATGGCTACACCTTC. Translating it yields CASRGAGTGQHYGYTF.

This clonotype was picked up a small number of times. DNA of the CDR3: TGCGCCAGCAGCTCTGGGGGCCGGGAGCAGTACTTC. Translation gives CASSSGGREQYF. This sequence joins TRBV5-1 and TRBJ2-7; maybe TRBD1 (6 bases). Deletions cut 3 bases from V and 7 bases from J, with 11 bases between. The CDR3 covers 12 residues. Germline CDR1 SGHRS, CDR2 YFSETQ. The full variable domain, with the rest looked up from reference TRBV5-1 and TRBJ2-7, is KAGVTQTPRYLIKTRGQQVTLSCSPISGHRSVSWYQQTPGQGLQFLFEYFSETQRNKGNFPGRFSGRQFSNSRSEMNVSTLELGDSALYLCASSSGGREQYFGPGTRLTVT.

This clonotype has just a few counts. The chain recombines TRBV7-9 with TRBJ2-7; possible D gene TRBD1, 5 bases. The length of the CDR3 is 14 residues. Trimming removed 1 base from V and 3 bases from J, with 10 bases in between. In germline, CDR1 is SEHNR, CDR2 FQNEAQ (reference sequence). The CDR3 here is CASSLVQEHYEQYF. CDR3 coding DNA: TGTGCCAGCAGCTTAGTACAGGAGCACTACGAGCAGTACTTC.

This clonotype was detected a few times. The V call is TRBV5-1, the J call TRBJ1-4, with a possible D match to TRBD1 (5 bases). V was shortened by 1 base and J by 5 bases, with 15 bases between the two germline ends. The V gene's germline CDR1 is SGHRS and CDR2 YFSETQ. The CDR3 is 16 amino acids. CDR3 sequence (DNA): TGCGCCAGCAGCTTGACAGGACATTCGGGGAATGAAAAACTGTTTTTT. Encoded protein: CASSLTGHSGNEKLFF.

The chain carries TRBV11-2 and TRBJ2-1; 12 bases map to TRBD2. Per the germline V gene, CDR1 is SGHAT and CDR2 is FQNNGV. The CDR3 is 17 residues long. The V and J ends lost 5 bases and 3 bases, in that order; junction bases with no gene match: 8. The CDR3 DNA reads TGTGCCAGCAGCCCCTCGTGGACTAGCGGGAACTACAATGAGCAGTTCTTC. Translating it yields CASSPSWTSGNYNEQFF. The entire variable domain, with the rest obtained from reference TRBV11-2 and TRBJ2-1, is as follows: EAGVAQSPRYKIIEKRQSVAFWCNPISGHATLYWYQQILGQGPKLLIQFQNNGVVDDSQLPKDRFSAERLKGVDSTLKIQPAKLEDSAVYLCASSPSWTSGNYNEQFFGPGTRLTVL.

V gene TRBV27 combines with J gene TRBJ2-1; D call uncertain. CDR1 is MNHEY, CDR2 SMNVEV, per germline (reference sequence). The CDR3 sequence is 14 residues long. V shed 5 bases and J shed 2 bases, with 10 bases lying between them. CDR3 DNA sequence: TGTGCCAGCAGTCCAGATGGAGCCTACAATGAGCAGTTCTTC. Protein: CASSPDGAYNEQFF.

The V gene is TRBV5-4, the J gene TRBJ1-1, with D hard to call. CDR1 SGHNT and CDR2 YYREEE come from the germline V gene (reference sequence). The CDR3 extends over 16 amino acids. Trimming removed 0 bases at V and 0 bases at J, with 12 bases between. CDR3: CASSLDGPTMNTEAFF. CDR3 sequence (DNA): TGTGCCAGCAGCTTGGACGGACCTACTATGAACACTGAAGCTTTCTTT.

In this sample, this clonotype turned up a few times. The chain employs TRBV12-3 or TRBV12-4 and TRBJ2-1; possible D gene TRBD1, 5 bases. The CDR3 consists of 16 residues. Trimming removed 5 bases at V and 5 bases at J, with 19 bases between. DNA of the CDR3: TGTGCCAGCAGTCAAAGGATAGTAAAAGGGGACAATGAGCAGTTCTTC. Its translation is CASSQRIVKGDNEQFF.

The chain employs TRBV24-1 and TRBJ1-1; D unresolved. V lost 9 bases and J lost 5, with 15 bases in between. Germline CDR1 reads KGHDR; CDR2 reads SFDVKD. The CDR3 runs 13 residues. The CDR3 here is CATGPLGRTEAFF. The DNA of the CDR3 is TGTGCCACCGGCCCCCTGGGGAGGACTGAAGCTTTCTTT.

This clonotype came up a few times. The chain employs TRBV20-1 and TRBJ1-6; 10 positions agree with TRBD1. This CDR3 region has 14 residues. V dropped 5 bases and J dropped 7; count of bases not matched to a gene: 5. Germline-derived CDR1 and CDR2 are DFQATT and SNEGSKA (reference sequence). CDR3 residues: CSASGQGNNSPLHF. The CDR3 coding sequence is TGCAGTGCTTCGGGACAGGGGAACAATTCACCCCTCCACTTT.

This clonotype turned up a few times. This rearrangement joins TRBV3-1 to TRBJ1-5; unclear D gene. The V and J ends lost 1 base and 4 bases respectively, with 11 bases between them. The germline V gene has CDR1 LGHDT and CDR2 YNNKEL (reference sequence). The CDR3 runs 15 residues. This CDR3 is CASSQARQPNQPQHF. In DNA, the CDR3 is TGTGCCAGCAGCCAAGCACGGCAACCAAATCAGCCCCAGCATTTT.

The gene calls are TRBV11-2 and TRBJ1-2; D is ambiguous. V lost 0 bases and J 4 bases, leaving 12 bases between the germline ends. This CDR3 spans 15 amino acids. CDR1 and CDR2 (germline): SGHAT, FQNNGV. The CDR3 protein is CASSLDRWESYGYTF. The CDR3 nucleotides read TGTGCCAGCAGCTTAGATCGGTGGGAATCCTATGGCTACACCTTC.

The chain couples TRBV30 to TRBJ1-2; D is possibly TRBD1 (5 bases). CDR3 length: 13 residues. The germline V gene encodes CDR1 GTSNPN and CDR2 SVGIG (reference sequence). V dropped 0 bases and J dropped 2 bases, with 7 bases sitting between them. The CDR3 DNA reads as TGTGCCTGGAGTGTAACAGGAAACTATGGCTACACCTTC. This sequence encodes CAWSVTGNYGYTF.

Only a few counts were recorded for this clonotype. The chain is built from TRBV29-1 and TRBJ2-2, with D perhaps assigned TRBD1 or TRBD2 (6 bases each). V was clipped by 4 bases and J by 3 bases, with 15 bases between them. The CDR3 is 15 residues long. Germline lookup yields CDR1 SQVTM and CDR2 ANQGSEA. The CDR3 here is CSVGGYREDTGELFF. The CDR3 DNA follows: TGCAGCGTTGGAGGTTACAGGGAGGACACCGGGGAGCTGTTTTTT.

This clonotype was seen only a few times. The chain combines TRBV24-1 with TRBJ2-3, with D unclear. Germline CDR1 reads KGHDR; CDR2 reads SFDVKD. There are 14 residues in the CDR3. Trimming removed 3 bases at V and 2 bases at J, with 8 bases between. The CDR3 region has the DNA TGTGCCACCAGTGATCGGCATCTCACAGATACGCAGTATTTT. This translates into CATSDRHLTDTQYF.

This clonotype has more than one count but fewer than ten. This chain joins TRBV4-3 and TRBJ2-1, with D perhaps being TRBD1 or TRBD2 (6 bases each). Germline CDR1 reads LGHNA; CDR2 reads YSLEER. Deletions cut 4 bases from V and 7 bases from J, with 17 bases between. The CDR3 is 15 residues long. The CDR3 is CASSLVRGAPNEQFF. The CDR3 nucleotides read TGCGCCAGCAGCCTGGTGAGGGGGGCCCCTAATGAGCAGTTCTTC.

This clonotype was picked up a small number of times. The chain's CDR3 is CASSQGPGQVDNEQFF. CDR3 DNA: TGCGCCAGCAGCCAAGGACCGGGACAGGTAGACAATGAGCAGTTCTTC. The rearrangement links TRBV4-1 to TRBJ2-1, with 8 bases aligning to TRBD1. The CDR3 sequence is 16 residues long. The ends lost 1 base at V and 5 bases at J; junction bases unmatched: 7. In germline, CDR1 is MGHRA, CDR2 YSYEKL.

V usage is TRBV7-9 and J usage is TRBJ2-5, with D possibly being TRBD2 (5 bases). In germline, CDR1 is SEHNR, CDR2 FQNEAQ (reference sequence). The CDR3 is made up of 14 amino acids. Deletions cut 8 bases from V and 5 bases from J, with 18 bases between. CDR3 residues: CASVPSSSGETQYF. The CDR3 region has the DNA TGTGCCAGCGTCCCAAGTAGTTCGGGGGAGACCCAGTACTTC.

This chain links TRBV19 with TRBJ2-1, with 9 bases fitting TRBD2. CDR1 and CDR2 (germline): LNHDA, SQIVND (reference sequence). The CDR3 loop spans 15 amino acids. Germline trimming cut 9 bases from V and 7 bases from J; bases unmatched to any gene: 13. The CDR3 DNA is TGTGCCAGCCCGAACACTAGCGGGCTTGGAAATGAGCAGTTCTTC. Protein: CASPNTSGLGNEQFF.